The TCR beta chain described here comes from a study of T cells in Graves' hyperthyroidism and ophthalmopathy. The CDR3 regions of TCR beta were amplified from RNA transcripts. In the first-round RT-PCR of the TCR CDR3, the HTBI primer set was used. TCRdb re-analysed the multiplex PCR reads in MiXCR, keeping a single row per CDR3 protein. Among approximately 210,000 distinct CDR3 sequences listed, under 20% were seen once. The V segment lost 2 bases and the J segment 4 bases; nucleotides outside the gene matches: 5. This CDR3 spans 15 amino acids. Per germline, CDR1 SEHNR and CDR2 FQNEAQ (reference sequence). Cells are PBMCs isolated from around 9.4 ml of fresh blood.

The sample was blood. The V call is TRBV7-9, the J call TRBJ2-7; 10 nucleotides align to TRBD2. This sequence was found in a man between 45 and 60 years old with Graves' hyperthyroidism. CDR3 sequence reads: CASSLFASGSYEQYF. CDR3 sequence (DNA): TGTGCCAGCAGCTTATTCGCTAGCGGGAGTTACGAGCAGTACTTC.